The 25 T cell receptor beta chains below all came from one sample that was sequenced in a study of shared clonotypes between healthy human individuals. This table comes from immunoSEQ multiplex PCR, and its TCRdb copy is limited to in-frame clones, with some not included. The table lists approximately 2,000,000 clones, 85% to 95% of them singletons, with 0.37% in the top ten. The sequenced material came from naive CD4+ T cells from PBMCs. Subset in this sample: CD45RA+ positively selected. The receptors were gathered from a man between 18 and 35 years old in good health. Some clones in this sample may be carry-over from other donors' samples.

The J gene is TRBJ2-7, the V gene TRBV29-1; the D gene could be TRBD1 or TRBD2 (5 bases each). Trimming left V 7 bases short and J 2 bases short, with 15 bases between. Germline CDR1 SQVTM, CDR2 ANQGSEA. The CDR3 sequence is 13 residues long. The CDR3 protein is CSGGGRMTYEQYF. In DNA form, the CDR3 reads TGCAGCGGTGGGGGAAGGATGACCTACGAGCAGTACTTC.

V is TRBV19 and J is TRBJ2-5, with TRBD2 as a possible D gene (6 bases). The CDR3 has 14 amino acids. Germline CDR1 is LNHDA and CDR2 is SQIVND (reference sequence). Between the trimmed V and J ends, which lost 4 bases and 4 bases, there was a span of 13 bases. The CDR3 DNA follows: TGTGCCAGTAGTAGACTAGAGGGAGGAGAGACCCAGTACTTC. This codes for CASSRLEGGETQYF.

The rearrangement links TRBV30 to TRBJ2-3; 10 bases map to TRBD2. Germline V gene sequence: CDR1 GTSNPN, CDR2 SVGIG (reference sequence). V was clipped by 2 bases and J by 2 bases; unmatched bases: 7. This CDR3 is 16 amino acids long. CDR3 in amino acids: CAWSSVAGGLTDTQYF. The CDR3 nucleotides read TGTGCCTGGAGTTCTGTAGCGGGAGGACTCACAGATACGCAGTATTTT.

This CDR3 reads CASSQGIRNQPQHF. The DNA for the CDR3 is TGTGCCAGCAGCCAGGGAATAAGGAATCAGCCCCAGCATTTT. This chain uses TRBV6-5 with TRBJ1-5, with D maybe TRBD1 (5 bases). The CDR3 contains 14 residues. Trimming removed 6 bases from V and 4 bases from J, with 13 bases in between. Germline CDR1 reads MNHEY; CDR2 reads SVGAGI.

As to this clone: This sample includes further DNA sequences coding for the same CDR3. The V call is TRBV2, the J call TRBJ1-1, with TRBD1 matching over 9 bases. The germline V gene has CDR1 SNHLY and CDR2 FYNNEI. This CDR3 has 14 residues. V gave up 5 bases and J gave up 3 bases; unmatched junction bases: 4. In DNA form, the CDR3 reads TGTGCCAGCAGTAGACAGGGGGGGGACACTGAAGCTTTCTTT. Translation: CASSRQGGDTEAFF.

This chain uses TRBV7-3 with TRBJ2-1; the D is unclear. This CDR3 spans 15 amino acids. Looked up from germline, CDR1 is SGHTA and CDR2 is FQGTGA. Trimming took off 2 bases at V and 3 bases at J, with 11 bases between the two ends. In nucleotides, the CDR3 is TGTGCCAGCAGCTTAGGACGTGGGGACTACAATGAGCAGTTCTTC. This gives the protein CASSLGRGDYNEQFF.

The V gene is TRBV6-5, the J gene TRBJ2-3; 7 bases map to TRBD2. J lost 4 bases, V lost 0 bases, and 4 bases had no gene match. The germline gives CDR1 MNHEY, CDR2 SVGAGI. CDR3 length: 15 residues. CDR3 in amino acids: CASSYSGGWPDTQYF. In DNA, the CDR3 is TGTGCCAGCAGTTACTCGGGGGGGTGGCCAGATACGCAGTATTTT.

This chain joins TRBV6-1 and TRBJ1-3; a possible D gene is TRBD1 (6 bases). Germline CDR1 MNHNS, CDR2 SASEGT. The CDR3 is made up of 15 amino acids. V was pared by 1 base and J by 7 bases, with 14 bases between. This CDR3 reads CASSEVWGARNTIYF. The CDR3, as DNA: TGTGCCAGCAGTGAAGTATGGGGGGCTAGGAACACCATATATTTT.

V and J are TRBV18 and TRBJ2-1, with a weak D call TRBD2 (6 bases). Trimming left V 1 base short and J 0 bases short, with 10 bases between. CDR3 length: 16 amino acids. The V gene's germline CDR1 is KGHSH and CDR2 LQKENI. This CDR3 reads CASSPLGRDSYNEQFF. Written as DNA, the CDR3 is TGTGCCAGCTCACCACTCGGGCGGGACTCCTACAATGAGCAGTTCTTC.

Regarding this clone: At the DNA level, this CDR3 is encoded by other sequences in the same sample as well. This chain connects TRBV19 to TRBJ1-5; 7 positions match TRBD1. Germline CDR1 is LNHDA and CDR2 is SQIVND (reference sequence). V lost 4 bases and J lost 2; bases outside the gene matches: 2. CDR3 size: 14 residues. In nucleotides, the CDR3 is TGTGCCAGTAGTACAACAGGGGGCAATCAGCCCCAGCATTTT. Protein sequence: CASSTTGGNQPQHF.

The CDR3 protein is CASRDRVSLHTGELFF. CDR3 sequence (DNA): TGTGCCAGCAGGGACAGGGTATCCCTGCACACCGGGGAGCTGTTTTTT. This rearrangement joins TRBV28 to TRBJ2-2; 8 bases are a match to TRBD1. CDR1 and CDR2 (germline): MDHEN, SYDVKM. CDR3 length: 16 residues. With V trimmed by 6 bases and J by 3 bases, 9 bases remained unmatched.

The chain employs TRBV19 and TRBJ2-7; TRBD2 might be the D (6 bases). V lost 0 bases to trimming and J lost 8 bases, with 17 bases between them. Germline assignment: CDR1 LNHDA and CDR2 SQIVND (reference sequence). This CDR3 has 15 amino acids. The DNA for the CDR3 is TGTGCCAGTAGTATAGATCAGGGACTGTCTACTCAGCAGTACTTC. Translation gives CASSIDQGLSTQQYF.

This chain uses TRBV9 with TRBJ2-5, with 8 bases aligning to TRBD1. CDR1 SGDLS and CDR2 YYNGEE come from the germline V gene. Losses at the gene ends were 4 bases for V and 1 base for J; bases not matched to a gene: 3. This CDR3 region has 14 residues. CDR3 nucleotide sequence: TGTGCCAGCAGCATCGGGACAGGCCAAGAGACCCAGTACTTC. Translated, it gives CASSIGTGQETQYF.

The chain has TRBV20-1 and TRBJ2-1, with D perhaps TRBD2 (5 bases). The CDR3 loop spans 11 amino acids. V was pared by 1 base and J by 9 bases, with 7 bases between. Germline lookup yields CDR1 DFQATT and CDR2 SNEGSKA (reference sequence). The CDR3 protein is CSARARVEQFF. The DNA for the CDR3 is TGCAGTGCTAGAGCGAGGGTTGAGCAGTTCTTC.

The chain is built from TRBV5-1 and TRBJ2-3; possible D gene TRBD2, 6 bases. Trimming took off 1 base at V and 3 bases at J, with 12 bases between the two ends. Germline CDR1 is SGHRS and CDR2 is YFSETQ. The CDR3 runs 15 residues. The CDR3 DNA reads TGCGCCAGCAGCTTGTGGGACGGGGGAACAGATACGCAGTATTTT. Translating gives CASSLWDGGTDTQYF.

This chain uses TRBV7-9 with TRBJ2-7; no clear D. CDR3 length: 11 residues. Germline CDR1 reads SEHNR; CDR2 reads FQNEAQ (reference sequence). Between the trimmed V and J ends, which lost 5 bases and 3 bases, there was a span of 5 bases. The CDR3 region is CASSPFYEQYF. The CDR3 DNA is TGTGCCAGCAGCCCCTTCTACGAGCAGTACTTC.

The chain links TRBV11-1 to TRBJ2-3; tentatively, D is TRBD1 (5 bases). V dropped 6 bases and J dropped 1 base, with 8 bases sitting between them. The CDR3 consists of 13 residues. Germline values: CDR1 SGHAT, CDR2 FQDESV (reference sequence). CDR3: CASRKGRTDTQYF. The CDR3 DNA follows: TGTGCCAGCAGGAAGGGGCGCACAGATACGCAGTATTTT.

The chain combines TRBV5-6 with TRBJ2-7; 8 bases align to TRBD1. Germline V CDR1 and CDR2: SGHDT, YYEEEE. The CDR3 is 13 amino acids. V was clipped by 7 bases and J by 1 base; unmatched bases: 4. The CDR3 DNA reads TGTGCCAGCTTTCGGACAGGGTCCTACGAGCAGTACTTC. Amino acid sequence: CASFRTGSYEQYF.

The genes are TRBV27 and TRBJ2-5; 9 bases fit TRBD2. After removal of 3 bases from V and 7 bases from J, the junction contained 15 bases not matched to a gene. This CDR3 is 17 amino acids long. Per the germline V gene, CDR1 is MNHEY and CDR2 is SMNVEV (reference sequence). The DNA of the CDR3 is TGTGCCAGCAGTTTTATCTTCCGCGGGAGGGCCCCAGGGACCCAGTACTTC. It specifies CASSFIFRGRAPGTQYF.

The chain links TRBV5-4 to TRBJ2-5, with D perhaps given as TRBD1 or TRBD2 (6 bases each). The CDR3 runs 14 residues. V was shortened by 2 bases and J by 5 bases, with 13 bases between the two germline ends. The V gene's germline CDR1 is SGHNT and CDR2 YYREEE (reference sequence). The CDR3 sequence is CASSLSGGRETQYF. The DNA of the CDR3 is TGTGCCAGCAGCTTATCTGGGGGGCGCGAGACCCAGTACTTC. Variable domain in full (rest from reference TRBV5-4 and TRBJ2-5): ETGVTQSPTHLIKTRGQQVTLRCSSQSGHNTVSWYQQALGQGPQFIFQYYREEENGRGNFPPRFSGLQFPNYSSELNVNALELDDSALYLCASSLSGGRETQYFGPGTRLLVL.

The chain is built from TRBV7-8 and TRBJ1-5, with unresolved D. V lost 1 base, J lost 5 bases, and 15 bases lay in between. The germline gives CDR1 SGHVS, CDR2 FQNEAQ. The CDR3 consists of 16 residues. As DNA, the CDR3 is TGTGCCAGCAGCTTAGAGGCCGAGGGATGGGATCAGCCCCAGCATTTT. It specifies CASSLEAEGWDQPQHF.

This chain links TRBV5-1 with TRBJ2-2; 9 positions match TRBD2. V shed 4 bases, J shed 4 bases, and the junction held 8 bases outside the gene matches. CDR1 and CDR2 (germline): SGHRS, YFSETQ. The CDR3 covers 16 residues. CDR3 sequence reads: CASSPLAGGATGELFF. The CDR3 bases are TGCGCCAGCAGCCCCTTGGCGGGAGGGGCCACCGGGGAGCTGTTTTTT.

V gene TRBV29-1 combines with J gene TRBJ1-4; 9 bases map to TRBD1. J was trimmed by 4 bases and V by 3 bases; bases with no gene match: 0. Looked up from germline, CDR1 is SQVTM and CDR2 is ANQGSEA. This CDR3 is built from 13 residues. CDR3 DNA: TGCAGCGTTGAGACAGGGGGTAATGAAAAACTGTTTTTT. This gives the protein CSVETGGNEKLFF.

The CDR3 DNA reads TGTGCCAGCAGCTTCGGACTAGCGCAAAACACAGATACGCAGTATTTT. It translates to CASSFGLAQNTDTQYF. The chain links TRBV7-2 to TRBJ2-3; 9 nucleotides agree with TRBD2. CDR1 SGHTA and CDR2 FQGNSA come from the germline V gene. The CDR3 is made up of 16 amino acids. The junction had 6 bases not matched to a gene; V was cut back by 3 bases and J by 2 bases.

V is TRBV18 and J is TRBJ2-7; a weak D match, TRBD2 (5 bases). V lost 3 bases and J 0 bases, leaving 12 bases between the germline ends. Germline V lookup: CDR1 KGHSH, CDR2 LQKENI. This CDR3 contains 15 residues. This CDR3 is CASSPTPGSSYEQYF. DNA of the CDR3: TGTGCCAGCTCACCCACCCCGGGGAGCTCCTACGAGCAGTACTTC. Full variable domain (rest looked up from reference TRBV18 and TRBJ2-7): NAGVMQNPRHLVRRRGQEARLRCSPMKGHSHVYWYRQLPEEGLKFMVYLQKENIIDESGMPKERFSAEFPKEGPSILRIQQVVRGDSAAYFCASSPTPGSSYEQYFGPGTRLTVT.